The T cell receptor beta chain under discussion was sequenced for a study of blood T cell repertoires in COVID-19. The wider study: Samples taken during acute and convalescent COVID-19 were collected in the United States, Italy and Spain.

Participants' reported clinical history set cohort assignment. TCRdb's table, derived via immunoSEQ multiplex PCR, lists solely in-frame clones and lacks some. The table has approximately 280,000 clones, roughly 87% seen once; the top ten hold about 5.7%. The source is a woman aged 40 to 50 who had recovered from COVID-19. The material sequenced was PBMCs or T cells enriched from blood (not recorded which).

The CDR3 spells CASRRSGAGNTIYF. CDR3 in DNA: TGTGCCAGCAGGAGGTCAGGGGCTGGAAACACCATATATTTT. This chain joins TRBV27 and TRBJ1-3, with D possibly TRBD1 on 6 matching bases. Per germline, CDR1 MNHEY and CDR2 SMNVEV (reference sequence). V lost 6 bases, J lost 2 bases, and 11 bases lay in between. The CDR3 is made up of 14 amino acids.